This is a list of T cell receptor beta chains from one sample in a study of PD-1 blockade in classical Hodgkin lymphoma. Profiled with immunoSEQ multiplex PCR; TCRdb holds only in-frame clones, not every one. The table includes some 35,000 clones, about 89% detected once. Sequencing used CD4+ T cells from blood. Source of these receptors: a human donor with classical Hodgkin lymphoma. CDR3s include the opening cysteine and the closing phenylalanine or tryptophan. Each record gives: J gene, clone size, D gene, V gene, CDR3 protein, CDR3 DNA. A D gene is named only where the DNA matches it firmly. Clone size is not always given. Where it is, it says once, few, many or a class for expanded clones.

TRBJ2-7 | . | TRBD2 | TRBV28 | CASRENGSGEGRREQYF | TGTGCCAGCAGGGAAAATGGGAGCGGGGAGGGCCGTCGAGAGCAGTACTTC
TRBJ2-3 | once | TRBD2 | TRBV5-1 | CASSSTSGSSDTQYF | TGCGCCAGCAGCTCCACTAGCGGGAGCTCAGATACGCAGTATTTT
TRBJ1-5 | . | . | TRBV5-1 | CASSLEGGDQPQHF | TGCGCCAGCAGCTTGGAGGGGGGTGATCAGCCCCAGCATTTT
TRBJ2-3 | . | TRBD2 | TRBV29-1 | CSVESGAGTTDTQYF | TGCAGCGTTGAGAGCGGGGCAGGAACCACAGATACGCAGTATTTT
TRBJ1-5 | . | . | TRBV6-1 | CASSEPTSRFYSNQPQHF | TGTGCCAGCAGTGAACCCACCTCCCGGTTTTATAGCAATCAGCCCCAGCATTTT
TRBJ2-5 | . | TRBD2 | TRBV18 | CASSPRPAGEGETQYF | TGTGCCAGCTCACCTAGGCCAGCGGGAGAAGGAGAGACCCAGTACTTC
TRBJ1-4 | . | . | TRBV5-1 | CASSFGGGASNEKLFF | TGCGCCAGCAGCTTCGGAGGGGGGGCTAGTAATGAAAAACTGTTTTTT
TRBJ1-2 | . | . | TRBV28 | CASSFRAHYGYTF | TGTGCCAGCAGTTTCAGGGCCCACTATGGCTACACCTTC
TRBJ1-2 | . | . | TRBV6-5 | CASSFRDRGNYGYTF | TGTGCCAGCAGTTTCAGGGACCGGGGAAACTATGGCTACACCTTC
TRBJ1-5 | few | TRBD1 | TRBV19 | CATQTGTGGSQPQHF | TGTGCCACTCAAACCGGGACAGGGGGCTCCCAGCCCCAGCATTTT
TRBJ2-7 | . | . | TRBV5-4 | CASSLAGRTLDYEQYF | TGTGCCAGCAGCTTGGCCGGGAGAACCCTCGACTACGAGCAGTACTTC
TRBJ1-5 | . | . | TRBV6-1 | CASSDGLQPQHF | TGTGCCAGCAGTGATGGATTACAGCCCCAGCATTTT
TRBJ1-3 | . | . | TRBV28 | CASSSWGQPGNTIYF | TGTGCCAGCAGTTCATGGGGACAACCTGGAAACACCATATATTTT
TRBJ2-4 | . | TRBD1 | TRBV5-6 | CASSPPGTGAVNIQYF | TGTGCCAGCAGCCCACCCGGGACAGGGGCCGTAAACATTCAGTACTTC
TRBJ1-6 | . | . | TRBV2 | CASSEQTGGSPLHF | TGTGCCAGCAGTGAACAGACAGGAGGTTCACCCCTCCACTTT
TRBJ2-3 | . | TRBD2 | TRBV2 | CAGGGLAGRGDTQYF | TGTGCCGGAGGGGGACTAGCGGGCCGAGGAGATACGCAGTATTTT
TRBJ1-2 | . | . | TRBV5-6 | CASSSERGLSNYGYTF | TGTGCCAGCAGCTCCGAACGGGGGCTTTCTAACTATGGCTACACCTTC
TRBJ2-4 | . | TRBD2 | TRBV13 | CASSGLGGAKNIQYF | TGTGCCAGCAGCGGGCTGGGAGGGGCCAAAAACATTCAGTACTTC
TRBJ2-5 | . | . | TRBV27 | CASSLYGRVGGETQYF | TGTGCCAGCAGTTTATACGGCAGGGTAGGGGGAGAGACCCAGTACTTC
TRBJ1-1 | . | . | TRBV9 | CASSLKFGTPMNTEAFF | TGTGCCAGCAGCCTCAAGTTTGGAACTCCCATGAACACTGAAGCTTTCTTT
TRBJ1-2 | . | . | TRBV1 | CTSRLYCESYGYTF | TGCACCAGCAGACTGTACTGCGAGTCCTATGGCTACACCTTC
TRBJ2-7 | . | . | TRBV28 | CASSRGFREQYF | TGTGCCAGCAGTAGAGGCTTCCGCGAGCAGTACTTC
TRBJ2-7 | . | TRBD1 | TRBV18 | CASSIRDRAEQYF | TGTGCCAGCTCCATCCGGGACAGGGCCGAGCAGTACTTC
TRBJ2-5 | . | . | TRBV27 | CASSALTGARETQYF | TGTGCCAGCAGTGCACTAACGGGGGCGAGGGAGACCCAGTACTTC
TRBJ2-3 | . | . | TRBV6-1 | CASSRVEYQDTQYF | TGTGCCAGCAGCAGGGTTGAGTACCAAGATACGCAGTATTTT
TRBJ2-6 | . | TRBD1 | TRBV6-1 | CASSVTGAGANVLTF | TGTGCCAGCAGCGTTACAGGGGCTGGGGCCAACGTCCTGACTTTC
TRBJ2-7 | . | . | TRBV4-3 | CASSQEASVADLYEQYF | TGCGCCAGCAGCCAAGAAGCTAGCGTAGCGGATCTTTACGAGCAGTACTTC
TRBJ2-3 | . | TRBD2 | TRBV5-1 | CASSLGFAGGPDTQYF | TGCGCCAGCAGCTTAGGGTTTGCGGGAGGGCCGGATACGCAGTATTTT
TRBJ1-4 | . | . | TRBV15 | CATSRVRFAGTGNDEKLFF | TGTGCCACCAGCAGAGTTAGATTTGCCGGGACGGGAAATGATGAAAAACTGTTTTTT
TRBJ2-4 | . | TRBD1 | TRBV28 | CASSFPGQGLTGVQYF | TGTGCCAGCAGTTTCCCCGGACAGGGACTGACGGGCGTTCAGTACTTC
TRBJ1-2 | few | TRBD1 | TRBV2 | CASSEQGDSQLYGYTF | TGTGCCAGCAGTGAACAAGGGGACAGCCAGCTTTATGGCTACACCTTC
TRBJ1-3 | few | . | TRBV9 | CASSVAGNSGNTIYF | TGTGCCAGCAGCGTAGCCGGGAACTCTGGAAACACCATATATTTT
TRBJ2-2 | . | TRBD2 | TRBV11-3 | CASSSGLALNTGELFF | TGTGCCAGCAGCTCAGGACTAGCCCTAAACACCGGGGAGCTGTTTTTT
TRBJ2-7 | . | TRBD1 | TRBV2 | CASSANRGSSYEQYF | TGTGCCAGCAGTGCTAACAGGGGAAGCTCCTACGAGCAGTACTTC
TRBJ2-7 | . | TRBD1 | TRBV25-1 | CASSDPDRGEQYF | TGTGCCAGCAGTGACCCAGACAGGGGCGAGCAGTACTTC
TRBJ2-6 | . | TRBD1 | TRBV5-1 | CASKQGAAGANVLTF | TGCGCCAGCAAACAGGGGGCCGCTGGGGCCAACGTCCTGACTTTC
TRBJ2-7 | . | . | TRBV11-3 | CASSYSGVSYEQYF | TGTGCCAGCAGCTATAGCGGCGTTTCCTACGAGCAGTACTTC
TRBJ1-4 | . | . | TRBV2 | CASSGGATNEKLFF | TGTGCCAGCAGCGGGGGCGCAACTAATGAAAAACTGTTTTTT
TRBJ2-4 | . | . | TRBV5-6 | CASSPPTSGGAKNIQYF | TGTGCCAGCAGTCCCCCAACCTCTGGGGGAGCCAAAAACATTCAGTACTTC
TRBJ1-2 | . | . | TRBV19 | CASSIWGYGYTF | TGTGCCAGTAGTATCTGGGGCTACGGCTACACCTTC
TRBJ1-5 | . | . | TRBV28 | CASSFLDDSPNQPQHF | TGTGCCAGCAGTTTTTTAGACGACAGCCCCAATCAGCCCCAGCATTTT
TRBJ2-2 | . | TRBD2 | TRBV2 | CASSEDWTRLNTGELFF | TGTGCCAGCAGTGAAGATTGGACTAGGCTTAACACCGGGGAGCTGTTTTTT
TRBJ1-6 | once | . | TRBV11-1 | CASSYGSRGSSYNSPLHF | TGTGCCAGCAGCTATGGGAGTAGGGGGAGCTCCTATAATTCACCCCTCCACTTT
TRBJ2-2 | . | . | TRBV6-1 | CASSEGSWELFF | TGTGCCAGCAGTGAAGGCTCTTGGGAGCTGTTTTTT
TRBJ2-5 | . | TRBD1 | TRBV28 | CASSFHIRDRGSYQETQYF | TGTGCCAGCAGCTTCCACATCCGGGACAGGGGGTCGTACCAAGAGACCCAGTACTTC
TRBJ1-2 | . | TRBD1 | TRBV5-5 | CASSLDRGRDNYGYTF | TGTGCCAGCAGCTTGGACAGGGGACGGGATAACTATGGCTACACCTTC
TRBJ1-1 | . | TRBD1 | TRBV5-1 | CASSGGQGNTEAFF | TGCGCCAGCAGCGGCGGACAGGGGAACACTGAAGCTTTCTTT
TRBJ1-1 | once | . | TRBV2 | CASFKYPLEMNTEAFF | TGTGCCAGCTTCAAGTACCCTCTCGAGATGAACACTGAAGCTTTCTTT
TRBJ2-2 | . | . | TRBV7-7 | CASSSSTGELFF | TGTGCCAGCAGCTCCTCTACCGGGGAGCTGTTTTTT
TRBJ2-1 | once | TRBD2 | TRBV29-1 | CSVDGGSSYNEQFF | TGCAGCGTTGACGGGGGGAGCTCCTACAATGAGCAGTTCTTC
TRBJ1-3 | . | . | TRBV5-6 | CASSFSFAISGNTIYF | TGTGCCAGCAGCTTCTCGTTTGCCATCTCTGGAAACACCATATATTTT
TRBJ2-7 | once | TRBD2 | TRBV6-5 | CASARTSGSTYEQYF | TGTGCCAGCGCCAGGACTAGCGGATCCACCTACGAGCAGTACTTC
TRBJ1-1 | once | . | TRBV6-4 | CASREQGRLNTEAFF | TGTGCCAGCAGGGAACAAGGACGCTTGAACACTGAAGCTTTCTTT
TRBJ1-4 | . | TRBD1 | TRBV6-5 | CASSYSGTGWEKLFF | TGTGCCAGCAGTTACTCTGGGACAGGGTGGGAAAAACTGTTTTTT
TRBJ2-1 | . | . | TRBV7-9 | CASSPQNLATGVEFF | TGTGCCAGCAGCCCCCAGAACTTAGCGACGGGTGTGGAGTTCTTC
TRBJ1-2 | . | . | TRBV30 | CAWSVGTGYGYTF | TGTGCCTGGAGTGTGGGAACGGGGTATGGCTACACCTTC
TRBJ1-2 | . | . | TRBV30 | CAWSVQANYGYTF | TGTGCCTGGAGTGTACAGGCAAACTATGGCTACACCTTC